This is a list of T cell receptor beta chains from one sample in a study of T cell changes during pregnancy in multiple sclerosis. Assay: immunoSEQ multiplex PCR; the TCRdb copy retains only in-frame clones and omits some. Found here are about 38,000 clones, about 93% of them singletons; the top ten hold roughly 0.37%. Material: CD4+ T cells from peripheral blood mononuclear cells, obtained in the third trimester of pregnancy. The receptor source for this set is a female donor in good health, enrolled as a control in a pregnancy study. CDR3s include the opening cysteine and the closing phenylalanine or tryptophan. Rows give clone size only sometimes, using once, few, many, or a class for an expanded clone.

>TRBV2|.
CATRGAGELFF
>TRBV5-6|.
CASSLGPQETQYF
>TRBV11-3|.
CASSLEGTSNEQFF
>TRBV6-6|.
CASSYSAQGWGEKLFF
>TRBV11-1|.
CASRPGGGRGDYGYTF
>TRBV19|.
CASGQYSYTF
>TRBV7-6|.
CASSQGVGTEAFF
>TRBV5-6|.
CASSGGDRWDTEAFF
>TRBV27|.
CASRNIQETQYF
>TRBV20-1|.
CSATGNTEAFF
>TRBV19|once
CASSIQVYNEQFF
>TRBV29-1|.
CSVWTPRGTEAFF
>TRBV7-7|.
CASSLDPGARELGNYGYTF
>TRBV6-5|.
CASRVAGAGEQYF
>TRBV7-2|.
CASSLLPGQDYGYTF
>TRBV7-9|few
CASSFPGGDGYTF
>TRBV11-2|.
CASSQGINQPQHF
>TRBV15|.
CATSRPGTGEKLFF
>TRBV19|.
CASSLRDFTDTQYF
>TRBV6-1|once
CASTDSLPGAQHF
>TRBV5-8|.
CASTPLGGSGANVLTF
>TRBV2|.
CASSGLAGEGMLF
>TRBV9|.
CASSAGGAAFF
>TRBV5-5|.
CASSLVIGQQYEQYF
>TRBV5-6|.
CASRWGTGTEYYEQYF
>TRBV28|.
CASILGTSQYF
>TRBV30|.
CAWSPQGPYTEAFF
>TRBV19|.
CASSRKVAGVPTDTQYF
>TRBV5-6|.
CASSLLGQGDLPGELFF
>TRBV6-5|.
CASSRGGTEAFF
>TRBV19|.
CASSIPGQNYGYTF
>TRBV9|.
CASTLGLAISTDTQYF
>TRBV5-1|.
CASSQGPGGNYGYTF
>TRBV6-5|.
CASSPGQVSNQPQHF
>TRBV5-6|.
CASSPGTGGLEQFF
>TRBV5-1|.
CASSPTGQLNEKLFF
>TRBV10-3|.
CAISPGEGEQFF
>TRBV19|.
CASTPKRTGRTGANVLTF
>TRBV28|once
CASTASGSGGNIQYF
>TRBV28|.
CASLYGQGAGEQYF
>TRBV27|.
CASSLSSGSSHEQYF
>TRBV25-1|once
CASSEVGTGQLRWYF
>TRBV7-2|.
CASSPGTSRETQYF
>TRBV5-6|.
CASSLAGGLNYGYTF
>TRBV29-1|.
CSAEPMPNNEQFF